The rows below give T cell receptor beta chains drawn from one sample of a study of blood T cell repertoires in COVID-19. Profiling relied on immunoSEQ multiplex PCR, and the TCRdb table lists in-frame clones only, not all of them. The sample carries around 170,000 clones, 75% to 80% recorded once. The sequencing sample was made of peripheral blood. These receptors all come from a woman aged 80 or over with acute or convalescent COVID-19. CDR3s include the opening cysteine and the closing phenylalanine or tryptophan. D genes are given only for firm matches. Only some rows state a clone size, as once, few, many or a class for expanded clones.

d_call	v_call	cdr3_length	clone_size	j_call	cdr3_aa	cdr3_nt
TRBD1	TRBV28	13	.	TRBJ2-7	CASRDSDSYEQYF	TGTGCCAGCCGGGACAGTGACTCCTACGAGCAGTACTTC
.	TRBV4-1	15	.	TRBJ1-1	CASSPLAARGEAAFF	TGCGCCAGCAGCCCCCTGGCGGCCAGGGGTGAGGCAGCTTTCTTT
.	TRBV19	13	few	TRBJ1-2	CASTSGRDLGYTF	TGTGCCAGTACCAGCGGGAGGGACTTAGGCTACACCTTC
.	TRBV2	16	.	TRBJ2-7	CATYGLGTQLSYEQYF	TGTGCCACATACGGGCTAGGGACACAACTTTCCTACGAGCAGTACTTC
.	TRBV10-2	14	once	TRBJ2-7	CASRPAGFNYEQYF	TGCGCCAGCAGACCCGCAGGGTTCAACTACGAGCAGTACTTC
TRBD2	TRBV12-5	14	.	TRBJ2-5	CASGLSGRQETQYF	TGTGCTAGTGGTTTGAGCGGGAGGCAAGAGACCCAGTACTTC
.	TRBV30	16	once	TRBJ2-1	CAWRKTGRGSYNEQFF	TGTGCCTGGAGGAAAACAGGGAGGGGGTCCTACAATGAGCAGTTCTTC
TRBD1	TRBV12-5	15	few	TRBJ1-5	CASGSGQGLNQPQHF	TGTGCTAGTGGTTCGGGACAGGGACTTAATCAGCCCCAGCATTTT
.	TRBV7-8	15	.	TRBJ2-2	CASILGGGNTGELFF	TGTGCCAGCATCCTTGGGGGAGGGAACACCGGGGAGCTGTTTTTT
TRBD1	TRBV20-1	16	.	TRBJ1-5	CSASAGGQYSNQPQHF	TGCAGTGCTAGTGCCGGGGGACAGTATAGCAATCAGCCCCAGCATTTT
TRBD1	TRBV19	15	.	TRBJ2-2	CASFAGGSVTGELFF	TGTGCCAGTTTCGCAGGGGGATCGGTTACCGGGGAGCTGTTTTTT
.	TRBV12-3/TRBV12-4	13	.	TRBJ2-7	CASSLRETYEQYF	TGTGCCAGCAGTTTGAGGGAGACCTACGAGCAGTACTTC
TRBD2	TRBV30	15	.	TRBJ2-7	CAWSAGLAGVYEQYF	TGTGCCTGGAGTGCGGGACTAGCGGGAGTTTACGAGCAGTACTTC
TRBD2	TRBV7-2	16	.	TRBJ2-7	CASSLAGTSGLYEQYF	TGTGCCAGCAGCTTAGCTGGGACTAGCGGGTTATACGAGCAGTACTTC
.	TRBV21-1	17	.	TRBJ1-5	CASSNDRDPYPDQPQHF	TGTGCCAGCAGCAACGACAGGGATCCATACCCGGATCAGCCCCAGCATTTT
.	TRBV27	14	.	TRBJ2-7	CASRNLDRPYEQYF	TGTGCCAGCAGAAACCTCGACAGGCCCTACGAGCAGTACTTC
TRBD1	TRBV2	13	.	TRBJ1-6	CASSDRVDSPLHF	TGTGCCAGCAGCGACAGGGTTGATTCACCCCTCCACTTT
.	TRBV27	15	.	TRBJ1-5	CASSFDRGSNQPQHF	TGTGCCAGCAGTTTCGACCGGGGTAGCAATCAGCCCCAGCATTTT
.	TRBV6-4	13	.	TRBJ1-5	CAGLPGNNQPQHF	TGTGCCGGGCTTCCAGGGAACAATCAGCCCCAGCATTTT
.	TRBV6-6	14	.	TRBJ1-3	CASRLWGDGNTIYF	TGTGCCAGCAGGCTTTGGGGGGATGGAAACACCATATATTTT
.	TRBV28	15	few	TRBJ1-1	CASATGGSLNSEAFF	TGTGCCAGCGCCACCGGGGGTAGCCTAAACTCTGAAGCTTTCTTT